This record covers a single T cell receptor beta chain. Antigen specificity is unknown. This sample stems from a study of cytomegalovirus exposure and HLA in healthy donors. Study-wide points: Prior analysis indicated that the majority of TCR beta V segments exhibited productivity approximately 87% or approximately 30% of the time.

Healthy bone marrow donors made up the cohort. With 8 bases clipped from V and 3 bases from J, the junction kept 7 bases outside the gene matches. This CDR3 contains 14 residues. CDR1 LNHNV and CDR2 YYDKDF come from the germline V gene (reference sequence). Primers for the PCR totalled 60 Vbeta and 13 Jbeta. Source study methods: Per a later analysis, the number of unique TCR beta chains was some 82 million, of which about 11 million were shared. Profiled with immunoSEQ multiplex PCR; TCRdb holds only in-frame clones, not every one. That table is the source of V, J and clone size, and D and trimming were worked out from the DNA. This sample's table has some 130,000 clones.

The receptor's source is a woman in her thirties or forties in good health and CMV-seronegative. The chain carries TRBV15 and TRBJ1-2; 9 bases are a match to TRBD1. Sequencing used PBMCs. CDR3 sequence reads: CATSPGDRDYGYTF. CDR3 coding DNA: TGTGCCACCTCGCCCGGGGACAGGGACTATGGCTACACCTTC.